This TCR beta chain was found in a study of blood T cell repertoires in COVID-19. Overall study: Donors in the United States, Italy and Spain gave samples during acute or convalescent COVID-19. PBMCs, B-cell-depleted T cells, or T cells were the source of the cDNA or gDNA that made up the material.

Per the study methods: For nucleated cells, counts were estimated from reference gene primer amplification. The method was immunoSEQ multiplex PCR; TCRdb's version includes in-frame clones alone and lacks a portion of them. The V and J calls and clone size are taken from that table; D and trimming were inferred from the DNA. The sample holds some 300,000 clones, about 91% seen once. The CDR3 has 13 residues. V lost 3 bases, J lost 0 bases, and 3 bases lay in between. Germline CDR1 and CDR2: ENHRY and SYGVKD. Sequencing input: peripheral blood. The clonotype originates from a woman aged 30 to 39 who had recovered from COVID-19. This chain joins TRBV10-3 and TRBJ1-3, with D unresolved. The CDR3: CAISDSSGNTIYF. In nucleotides, the CDR3 is TGTGCCATCAGTGATAGCTCTGGAAACACCATATATTTT.